One sample yielded the 27 T cell receptor beta chains listed below, sequenced in a study of T cell responses to AZD1222 COVID-19 vaccine (dated by TCRdb to 2020 to 2022). Receptor libraries were prepared by the immunoSEQ multiplex PCR assay. TCRdb holds this immuneACCESS table with in-frame rearrangements only. Some clones are missing; in checked studies, unresolved V genes explain under half, and the rest has no known cause. The sample profile shows about 160,000 clones; around 90% of them were found once. The ten most abundant clones make up 4% to 5.5% of the sample. The meaning of the sample's time point label: baseline before first vaccination. Sequencing was performed on peripheral blood, taken on day 0 of AZD1222 vaccination. The source is an adult in good health.

The V and J genes are TRBV7-3 and TRBJ1-5, with 7 bases fitting TRBD1. Germline lookup yields CDR1 SGHTA and CDR2 FQGTGA. The V gene end was trimmed by 5 bases and the J gene end by 6 bases; junction bases not matched to a gene: 16. The CDR3 has 17 amino acids. The CDR3 DNA reads as TGTGCCAGCAGCGCACCCCCTCGGGACAGCACTTGTCAGCCCCAGCATTTT. Its protein is CASSAPPRDSTCQPQHF. Filled out from reference TRBV7-3 and TRBJ1-5, the complete variable domain reads GAGVSQTPSNKVTEKGKYVELRCDPISGHTALYWYRQSLGQGPEFLIYFQGTGAADDSGLPNDRFFAVRPEGSVSTLKIQRTERGDSAVYLCASSAPPRDSTCQPQHFGDGTRLSIL.

This clone was recorded only once. The V and J genes are TRBV24-1 and TRBJ1-2, with D maybe TRBD1 (6 bases). Trimming took off 2 bases at V and 4 bases at J, with 22 bases between the two ends. Germline V gene lookup returns CDR1 KGHDR and CDR2 SFDVKD. This CDR3 is 18 amino acids long. The CDR3 protein is CATSDSAQGPGAGYGYTF. The CDR3 nucleotides read TGTGCCACCAGTGATTCCGCCCAGGGACCGGGGGCAGGCTATGGCTACACCTTC.

J is TRBJ2-7 and V is TRBV20-1, with D hard to call. The V end lost 5 bases, the J end lost 3 bases, and 8 bases lay between the germline ends. The germline gives CDR1 DFQATT, CDR2 SNEGSKA (reference sequence). The length of the CDR3 is 11 residues. CDR3 in DNA: TGCAGTGCTCCCTCCCACTACGAGCAGTACTTC. Amino acid sequence: CSAPSHYEQYF.

The V and J genes are TRBV6-1 and TRBJ2-7; D might be TRBD1 (5 bases). Trimming stripped 5 bases from V and 5 bases from J, with 10 bases between. This CDR3 has 12 amino acids. Germline CDR1 is MNHNS and CDR2 is SASEGT. CDR3 amino acids: CASSYLGHEQYF. In DNA form, the CDR3 reads TGTGCCAGCAGTTATTTGGGGCACGAGCAGTACTTC.

The chain recombines TRBV19 with TRBJ1-3; D gene unclear. Trimming took off 2 bases at V and 3 bases at J, with 11 bases between the two ends. This CDR3 has 15 residues. Germline CDR1 LNHDA, CDR2 SQIVND (reference sequence). The CDR3 DNA is TGTGCCAGTAGTATATCATTCAGTTTTGGAAACACCATATATTTT. Translation gives CASSISFSFGNTIYF.

The chain joins TRBV24-1 to TRBJ1-2, with D maybe TRBD1 (6 bases). The length of the CDR3 is 13 residues. Germline lookup yields CDR1 KGHDR and CDR2 SFDVKD. The ends were cut back, 4 bases at V and 5 bases at J, with 10 bases in the middle. CDR3 sequence: CATSDRTAYGYTF. Written as DNA, the CDR3 is TGTGCCACCAGTGACCGGACAGCTTATGGCTACACCTTC.

This sequence joins TRBV19 and TRBJ1-5; TRBD1 agrees at 8 bases. V shed 6 bases, J shed 0 bases, and the junction held 7 bases outside the gene matches. Looked up from germline, CDR1 is LNHDA and CDR2 is SQIVND (reference sequence). The CDR3 contains 16 residues. CDR3 nucleotide sequence: TGTGCCAGTAGCCCCGACAGGGGCTATAGCAATCAGCCCCAGCATTTT. Translated, it gives CASSPDRGYSNQPQHF.

This chain joins TRBV6-5 and TRBJ2-7, with D perhaps TRBD1 (6 bases). The CDR3 is 12 amino acids. CDR1 MNHEY and CDR2 SVGAGI come from the germline V gene. Between the trimmed V and J ends, which lost 6 bases and 3 bases, there was a span of 9 bases. Here the CDR3 reads CASRDRLYEQYF. CDR3 bases: TGTGCCAGCAGGGACAGACTCTACGAGCAGTACTTC.

V gene TRBV19 combines with J gene TRBJ1-4, with D maybe TRBD1 (6 bases). Trimming stripped 5 bases from V and 6 bases from J, with 13 bases between. The CDR3 loop spans 14 amino acids. Germline loops: CDR1 LNHDA, CDR2 SQIVND (reference sequence). In DNA form, the CDR3 reads TGTGCCAGTAGTGAGGGGGAGTTCGATGAAAAACTGTTTTTT. Its translation is CASSEGEFDEKLFF.

V is TRBV27 and J is TRBJ2-7; 9 bases are shared with TRBD2. CDR1 MNHEY and CDR2 SMNVEV come from the germline V gene (reference sequence). The CDR3 spans 15 residues. With 5 bases clipped from V and 2 bases from J, the junction kept 7 bases outside the gene matches. For the CDR3, the DNA is TGTGCCAGCAGTCCTTCTAAGCGGGGGGCCTACGAGCAGTACTTC. This translates into CASSPSKRGAYEQYF.

The J gene is TRBJ1-4, the V gene TRBV6-2 or TRBV6-3; the match to TRBD1 covers 9 bases. This CDR3 is built from 14 residues. CDR1 MNHEY and CDR2 SVGEGT come from the germline V gene. Losses at the gene ends were 5 bases for V and 8 bases for J; bases not matched to a gene: 6. CDR3 sequence: CASSNRGLGEKLFF. Here the CDR3 DNA reads TGTGCCAGCAGTAACAGGGGGCTTGGAGAAAAACTGTTTTTT.

This clone occurred once. This chain connects TRBV3-1 (or the pseudogene TRBV3-2) to TRBJ2-7, with D perhaps matching TRBD2 (6 bases). V was cut by 3 bases and J by 6 bases, with 15 bases left in between. The germline gives CDR1 LGHDT, CDR2 YNNKEL (reference sequence). The length of the CDR3 is 14 residues. The CDR3 DNA reads as TGTGCCAGCAGCCACTACGGTTCGGAGGGCGAGCAGTACTTC. This sequence encodes CASSHYGSEGEQYF.

The chain carries TRBV18 and TRBJ1-4, with unresolved D. The CDR3 is 14 amino acids. From germline, CDR1 is KGHSH and CDR2 LQKENI. Trimming shortened V by 4 bases and J by 4 bases, and 10 bases separated the two germline ends. The CDR3 DNA follows: TGTGCCAGCTCACAGTATCGGGATAATGAAAAACTGTTTTTT. Its translation is CASSQYRDNEKLFF.

The chain employs TRBV20-1 and TRBJ1-4; TRBD1 is a possible D gene (5 bases). Looked up from germline, CDR1 is DFQATT and CDR2 is SNEGSKA (reference sequence). The CDR3 is made up of 16 amino acids. Deletions cut 3 bases from V and 7 bases from J, with 21 bases between. The CDR3 DNA reads as TGCAGTGCTAGTCCCCGGGGGAGGGTGGTTGGTGAAAAACTGTTTTTT. Its translation is CSASPRGRVVGEKLFF.

The chain couples TRBV7-2 to TRBJ1-1; possibly TRBD1 for D (6 bases). CDR1 and CDR2 from the germline V gene are SGHTA and FQGNSA. The CDR3 is 14 amino acids. The ends were cut back, 4 bases at V and 9 bases at J, with 18 bases in the middle. CDR3 in DNA: TGTGCCAGCAGCTCCCACCGGACAGCCTCTAAAGCTTTCTTT. As protein: CASSSHRTASKAFF. The entire variable domain, with the rest obtained from reference TRBV7-2 and TRBJ1-1, is as follows: GAGVSQSPSNKVTEKGKDVELRCDPISGHTALYWYRQSLGQGLEFLIYFQGNSAPDKSGLPSDRFSAERTGGSVSTLTIQRTQQEDSAVYLCASSSHRTASKAFFGQGTRLTVV.

The chain is built from TRBV19 and TRBJ2-5, with a weak D call TRBD1 (6 bases). Trimming removed 1 base from V and 5 bases from J, with 20 bases in between. Germline lookup yields CDR1 LNHDA and CDR2 SQIVND (reference sequence). CDR3 size: 17 residues. The CDR3: CASSIGTERWSRETQYF. In DNA form, the CDR3 reads TGTGCCAGTAGTATAGGGACAGAGCGATGGTCGAGGGAGACCCAGTACTTC.

The CDR3 spells CASSLWTSGSSQETQYF. CDR3 nucleotides: TGTGCCAGCAGTTTATGGACTAGCGGGAGCTCCCAAGAGACCCAGTACTTC. The chain has TRBV28 and TRBJ2-5; TRBD2 matches 12 bases. The CDR3 covers 17 residues. V shed 0 bases, J shed 1 base, and the junction held 3 bases outside the gene matches. Germline CDR1 MDHEN, CDR2 SYDVKM.

This clone occurred a few times. This rearrangement joins TRBV4-2 to TRBJ2-5, with no clear D. V was shortened by 4 bases and J by 2 bases, with 11 bases between the two germline ends. CDR1 LGHNA and CDR2 YNFKEQ come from the germline V gene. The CDR3 is 14 amino acids. The CDR3, as DNA: TGTGCCAGCAGCCCCGCGGTGGGGCAAGAGACCCAGTACTTC. Amino acid sequence: CASSPAVGQETQYF.

As to this clone: Germline is not matched at one junction end, which may reflect a read error. This chain joins TRBV19 and TRBJ2-7, with D perhaps assigned TRBD1 or TRBD2 (5 bases each). The CDR3 has 13 amino acids. Per germline, CDR1 LNHDA and CDR2 SQIVND (reference sequence). The DNA of the CDR3 is TGTGCCAGTAGCATAGGAAGAGGGGACGAGCGGTACTTC. It specifies CASSIGRGDERYF.

The V gene is TRBV20-1, the J gene TRBJ1-5; D gene ambiguous. The CDR3 consists of 11 residues. CDR1 and CDR2 from the germline V gene are DFQATT and SNEGSKA (reference sequence). V lost 3 bases to trimming and J lost 5 bases, with 5 bases between them. Here the CDR3 DNA reads TGCAGTGCTAGGGGGTATCAGCCCCAGCATTTT. Its translation: CSARGYQPQHF.

The chain combines TRBV10-2 with TRBJ2-2; TRBD1 matches 12 bases. The germline CDR1 and CDR2 sequences are WSHSY and SAAADI. Trimming cost V 5 bases and J 5 bases; bases outside gene matches: 3. The CDR3 runs 15 residues. The CDR3 sequence: CASSWGQGATGELFF. In DNA form, the CDR3 reads TGCGCCAGCAGTTGGGGACAGGGGGCTACCGGGGAGCTGTTTTTT.

The CDR3 nucleotides are TGTGCCAGCAGCTTCCTTGTCGGGGTTAACGAAGAGACCCAGTACTTC. It translates to CASSFLVGVNEETQYF. The chain employs TRBV5-5 and TRBJ2-5, with D maybe TRBD2 (5 bases). CDR1 is SGHKS and CDR2 is YYEKEE in the germline V gene (reference sequence). Trimming stripped 2 bases from V and 3 bases from J, with 17 bases between. There are 16 residues in the CDR3.

The CDR3 loop reads CASSWTGGENEQFF. The CDR3 bases are TGTGCCAGCAGCTGGACAGGGGGAGAAAATGAGCAGTTCTTC. The J gene is TRBJ2-1, the V gene TRBV6-5, with 10 bases identical to TRBD1. The V segment lost 6 bases and the J segment 7 bases; nucleotides outside the gene matches: 6. The CDR3 extends over 14 amino acids. Per the germline V gene, CDR1 is MNHEY and CDR2 is SVGAGI.

The rearrangement joins TRBV11-2 to TRBJ1-5; the D gene is possibly TRBD1 (5 bases). CDR1 and CDR2 from the germline V gene are SGHAT and FQNNGV. The CDR3 is made up of 14 amino acids. The V gene lost 4 bases and the J gene lost 3 bases, with 10 bases spanning the gap. The CDR3 bases are TGTGCCAGCAGCTCGAGGGGCCTCAATCAGCCCCAGCATTTT. It specifies CASSSRGLNQPQHF.

The chain recombines TRBV2 with TRBJ1-2; no definite D call. Germline V gene lookup returns CDR1 SNHLY and CDR2 FYNNEI. CDR3 length equals 12 residues. The V end was cut by 7 bases, the J end by 4 bases, with 10 bases between. The CDR3 region is CASKTDTYGYTF. DNA for the CDR3: TGTGCCAGCAAAACCGACACCTATGGCTACACCTTC. The full variable domain, its missing parts supplied by reference TRBV2 and TRBJ1-2, is EPEVTQTPSHQVTQMGQEVILRCVPISNHLYFYWYRQILGQKVEFLVSFYNNEISEKSEIFDDQFSVERPDGSNFTLKIRSTKLEDSAMYFCASKTDTYGYTFGSGTRLTVV.

The gene calls are TRBV6-2 or TRBV6-3 and TRBJ2-1; D call uncertain. CDR3 length: 12 amino acids. V was clipped by 6 bases and J by 4 bases, with 7 bases between them. The germline V gene encodes CDR1 MNHEY and CDR2 SVGEGT. In nucleotides, the CDR3 is TGTGCCAGCAGCCCCGCTTACAATGAGCAGTTCTTC. As protein: CASSPAYNEQFF.

This chain uses TRBV2 with TRBJ2-4; D possibly corresponds to TRBD1 (5 bases). Germline CDR1 is SNHLY and CDR2 is FYNNEI. The CDR3 has 16 amino acids. V dropped 4 bases and J dropped 3 bases, with 16 bases sitting between them. CDR3 nucleotide sequence: TGTGCCAGCAGTGTAGGGGCCCTTTTGGTCAAAAACATTCAGTACTTC. This encodes CASSVGALLVKNIQYF.